This T cell receptor (beta chain) was documented in a study of CD8 T cells in ankylosing spondylitis. Study results and caveats: Roughly 8 highly homologous variants made up a TCR beta motif that seemed to typify ankylosing spondylitis blood. In synovial fluid and blood from reactive arthritis, some motif variants were previously reported.

Libraries for TCR beta were made by quantitative 5'-RACE with molecular barcodes. One entry per CDR3 protein, called by TCRdb with MiXCR from the 5' RACE reads. Of 450,000 to 550,000 distinct CDR3 sequences in the sample, approximately 5.3% were seen once. This clonotype was observed many times. Its target is not known. Deletions cut 4 bases from V and 10 bases from J, with 21 bases between. This CDR3 is 15 amino acids long. The germline gives CDR1 SGHRS, CDR2 YFSETQ. The sequence was collected from a male donor with ankylosing spondylitis. The chain links TRBV5-1 to TRBJ2-1; a weak D match, TRBD2 (5 bases). The sequenced sample was blood, either unsorted or a sorted T cell fraction (not recorded which). For the CDR3, the DNA is TGCGCCAGCAGCCGCGGGTTAGCCACAGTTCAAGAGCAGTTCTTC. Translated: CASSRGLATVQEQFF.